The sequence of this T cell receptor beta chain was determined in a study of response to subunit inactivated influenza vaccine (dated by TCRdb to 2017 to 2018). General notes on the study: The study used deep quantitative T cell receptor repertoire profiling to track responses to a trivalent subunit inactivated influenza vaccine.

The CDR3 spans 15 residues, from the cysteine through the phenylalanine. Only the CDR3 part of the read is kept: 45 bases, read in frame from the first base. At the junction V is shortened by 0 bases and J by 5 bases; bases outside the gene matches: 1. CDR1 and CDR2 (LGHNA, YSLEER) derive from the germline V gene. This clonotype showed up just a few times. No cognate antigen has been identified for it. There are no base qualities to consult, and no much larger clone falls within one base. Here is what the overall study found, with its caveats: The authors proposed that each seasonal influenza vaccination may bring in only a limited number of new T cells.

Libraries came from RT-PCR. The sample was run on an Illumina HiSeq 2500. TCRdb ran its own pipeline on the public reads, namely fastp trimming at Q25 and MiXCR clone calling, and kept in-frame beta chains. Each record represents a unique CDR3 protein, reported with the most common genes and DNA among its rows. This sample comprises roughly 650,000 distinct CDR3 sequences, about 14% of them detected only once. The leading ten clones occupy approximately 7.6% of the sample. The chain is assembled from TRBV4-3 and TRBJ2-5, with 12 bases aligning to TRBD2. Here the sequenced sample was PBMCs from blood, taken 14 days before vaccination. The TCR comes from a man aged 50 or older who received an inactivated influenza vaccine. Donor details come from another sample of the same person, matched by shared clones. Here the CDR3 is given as CASSQDGTSGETQYF. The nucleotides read TGCGCCAGCAGCCAAGACGGGACTAGCGGGGAGACCCAGTACTTC.